This T cell receptor beta chain is from a study of tumor-infiltrating lymphocytes in primary liver carcinoma. Study background: Patients underwent surgical resection for primary liver carcinoma. Recorded tumor stage was T1-T3 N0M0, with diameters of about 4 to 10 cm.

The CDR3 length is 15 residues. Germline V gene sequence: CDR1 SGHNT, CDR2 YYREEE (reference sequence). Details on this clonotype: Compared with germline, one end of the junction differs, possibly owing to a read error.

Germline DNA was also extracted, with blood RNA taken from unsorted whole blood. Researchers reported drawing around 3.8 milliliters of peripheral blood before surgery. From approximately 500 ng total RNA, TCR beta cDNA was generated with a primer in the constant region. Three rounds of nested multiplex PCR with slightly modified ARM-PCR produced TCR beta libraries. The opening two PCR rounds, around 11 cycles each, paired TRBV1-TRBV30 forward primers with a C-beta reverse primer. TCRdb re-called the multiplex PCR reads through MiXCR, storing one row per CDR3 protein. This table holds about 330,000 distinct CDR3 sequences, roughly 61% found once.

The genes are TRBV5-4 and TRBJ1-2; D is uncertain. The sequence derives from a man between 35 and 55 years old with primary liver carcinoma and hepatitis B virus infection. Sequencing was carried out using peripheral blood. The CDR3 loop reads CTSSLPRLGSYGYTF. CDR3 nucleotides: TGTACCAGCAGCCTCCCAAGACTAGGTTCCTATGGCTACACCTTC.